This TCR beta chain emerged from a study of immune evolution from preneoplasia to lung adenocarcinoma (dated by TCRdb to 2020 to 2023). In the study overall: HLA loss of heterozygosity was observed in approximately 7%, 15% and 30% of AIS, MIA and ADC lesions, respectively, and was not observed in any AAH lesions. The overall cohort comprised around 48 patients with pulmonary nodules who underwent surgical resection. TCR sequencing data came from 45 to 65 patients. According to the study, over a hundred samples were used for TCR sequencing. Resected precursor lesions (AAH, AIS, MIA) and invasive adenocarcinomas were compared with paired morphologically normal lung tissue. POLYSOLVER was used to infer Class I HLA alleles from exome data, and LOHHLA was used to detect allele-specific HLA loss. Immune contexture across lung adenocarcinoma precursors and invasive adenocarcinoma was profiled using immune gene expression, TCR sequencing and multiplex immunofluorescence. Whole exome sequencing and methylation data from the same cohort of nodules were integrated with the immune data. The sample size depended on which specimens were available, not on a prior power calculation. The paper as a whole reports these results and caveats: Normal lung showed the highest clonality, whereas later-stage lesions appeared to have higher T cell density and diversity but lower clonality. The highest top T cell clone frequencies were observed in normal lung, and a progressive decrease in top T cell clone frequencies appeared to occur from AAH through AIS, MIA and invasive adenocarcinoma. Because all patients were from Japan and China, applicability to Western populations was uncertain. The highest T cell clonality was observed in KRAS-mutant nodules compared with EGFR-mutant or double wild-type lesions. The findings were based on association rather than direct causation, and larger cohorts with long-term follow-up and longitudinal biopsies were deemed needed.

The patients had resection in Japan or China between about 2014 and 2018. Histologic diagnosis of each case was confirmed independently by two lung cancer pathologists on H&E slides. Premalignant or tumor cells were enriched for nucleic acid extraction by macro-dissection performed after pathologic assessment. FFPE tissue was used for DNA isolation with the AllPrep DNA/RNA FFPE Kit. Germline trimming: 2 bases from V, 2 bases from J; junction bases outside gene matches: 6. The germline V gene (reference sequence) specifies SGHKS as CDR1 and YYEKEE as CDR2. Measured from the cysteine to the phenylalanine, the CDR3 is 16 residues long. Only the CDR3 portion is preserved as DNA: 48 bases, with reading frame beginning at the first base. With respect to this clone: Its antigen specificity is not known. No base qualities exist here, and no much larger clone lies one base off it.

Using the immunoSEQ hsTCRbeta Kit, TCR beta CDR3 regions were sequenced from DNA. The authors processed their data as follows. TCR sequencing data were analysed with the ImmunoSEQ Analyzer. T cell clonality was defined as 1 minus Pielou's evenness, as computed on productive rearrangements. To measure T cell diversity, the inverse Simpson index was applied to productive templates. T cell density was TCR beta template counts normalized to usable DNA, estimated by amplifying and sequencing housekeeping genes. Two-sided Kruskal-Wallis tests were used to compare TCR metrics across histologic stages. TCRdb provides this immuneACCESS table in a form limited to in-frame rearrangements. Some clones are lacking; in checked studies, under half of them reflect an unresolved V gene, and why the rest are absent is not known. V, J and clone size derive from that table, while D and trimming were established from the DNA sequence. The sample table holds more than 9,500 clones, of which more than 75% were seen once. Approximately 3.9% of the sample belongs to the ten largest clones.

The clonotype comes from a person aged 50-75 years with lung adenocarcinoma. The sequenced material came from FFPE tissue from an adenomatous hyperplasia lung lesion. The cell subset or site tag for this specimen amounts to: atypical adenomatous hyperplasia (AAH), lung preneoplasia. The V and J segments used are TRBV5-5 and TRBJ2-3; 9 bases in between match TRBD1. The sequenced DNA is TGTGCCAGCAGCTTAGGGACAGGGAAAAACACAGATACGCAGTATTTT. It encodes CASSLGTGKNTDTQYF.